The 10 T cell receptor beta chains in this list originate from one sample, sequenced in a study of blood T cell repertoires in COVID-19. Profiled with immunoSEQ multiplex PCR; TCRdb holds only in-frame clones, not every one. Of some 250,000 clones in the sample, 88% were seen once. Sequencing was done on a sample of peripheral blood. These receptors came from a woman in her thirties or forties who had recovered from COVID-19.

The genes are TRBV9 and TRBJ1-1, with 8 bases identical to TRBD1. V gave up 4 bases and J gave up 5 bases; unmatched junction bases: 7. The CDR3 has 14 residues. Germline V CDR1 and CDR2: SGDLS, YYNGEE. CDR3 residues: CASSQDRVGTEAFF. CDR3 DNA sequence: TGTGCCAGCAGCCAGGACAGGGTCGGAACTGAAGCTTTCTTT.

The chain uses TRBV19 and TRBJ2-7; 11 positions agree with TRBD1. This CDR3 region has 15 residues. The junction had 11 bases not matched to a gene; V was cut back by 6 bases and J by 7 bases. Per germline, CDR1 LNHDA and CDR2 SQIVND (reference sequence). CDR3 nucleotides: TGTGCCAGTAGCCCCCCCGGGACAGGGGGTCTGGAGCAGTACTTC. Translation: CASSPPGTGGLEQYF.

As DNA, the CDR3 is TGCGCCAGCAGCTTGGAAGCCCGGACTAGCGGGAGGGCCTCGGGATACAATGAGCAGTTCTTC. Translating gives CASSLEARTSGRASGYNEQFF. The gene calls are TRBV5-1 and TRBJ2-1; 15 nucleotides match TRBD2. The germline V gene encodes CDR1 SGHRS and CDR2 YFSETQ. This CDR3 region has 21 residues. V was clipped by 0 bases and J by 4 bases; unmatched bases: 14.

The chain combines TRBV30 with TRBJ2-1; D remains ambiguous. CDR3 length: 13 amino acids. Germline values: CDR1 GTSNPN, CDR2 SVGIG (reference sequence). V was cut by 4 bases and J by 1 base, with 8 bases left in between. The CDR3 region is CAWTPGSYNEQFF. In nucleotides, the CDR3 is TGTGCCTGGACCCCCGGTTCCTACAATGAGCAGTTCTTC.

This chain joins TRBV30 and TRBJ1-5, with no clear D. The V gene lost 0 bases and the J gene lost 7 bases, with 7 bases spanning the gap. Germline values: CDR1 GTSNPN, CDR2 SVGIG (reference sequence). CDR3 length: 12 amino acids. DNA of the CDR3: TGTGCCTGGAGTGTAACTACCCAGCCCCAGCATTTT. Translated, it gives CAWSVTTQPQHF.

The chain combines TRBV19 with TRBJ1-5; D may be TRBD1 (6 bases). V dropped 4 bases and J dropped 1 base, with 17 bases sitting between them. The CDR3 runs 17 residues. Germline lookup yields CDR1 LNHDA and CDR2 SQIVND (reference sequence). The CDR3 DNA is TGTGCCAGTAGTAGCCAAACCTACAGGGAGAGCAATCAGCCCCAGCATTTT. It encodes CASSSQTYRESNQPQHF.

The V gene is TRBV29-1, the J gene TRBJ2-3; D possibly corresponds to TRBD2 (6 bases). CDR1 SQVTM and CDR2 ANQGSEA come from the germline V gene. V gave up 7 bases and J gave up 3 bases, with 14 bases separating them. The CDR3 length is 13 residues. CDR3 sequence: CSGGGVPTDTQYF. The CDR3 nucleotides read TGCAGCGGCGGAGGGGTGCCGACAGATACGCAGTATTTT.

The rearrangement uses TRBV5-6 and TRBJ2-7, with a possible D match to TRBD1 (6 bases). Germline V gene lookup returns CDR1 SGHDT and CDR2 YYEEEE. This CDR3 comprises 14 residues. V lost 4 bases, J lost 7 bases, and 18 bases lay in between. CDR3 nucleotide sequence: TGTGCCAGCAGCCAAGCCGATACAGGGCGGGAGCAGTACGTC. Protein sequence: CASSQADTGREQYV.

This chain joins TRBV30 and TRBJ2-5; 8 positions match TRBD2. CDR3 length: 15 residues. V shed 2 bases, J shed 1 base, and the junction held 6 bases outside the gene matches. Germline lookup yields CDR1 GTSNPN and CDR2 SVGIG (reference sequence). The CDR3 DNA reads as TGTGCCTGGAGTCGAGCTAGCGGGCCCCAAGAGACCCAGTACTTC. It codes for CAWSRASGPQETQYF.

This clone appeared once. The genes are TRBV18 and TRBJ1-2; TRBD1 matches at 11 bases. Germline loops: CDR1 KGHSH, CDR2 LQKENI. This CDR3 is 17 amino acids long. V dropped 4 bases and J dropped 0; count of bases not matched to a gene: 7. CDR3 sequence: CASSQGTGGLANYGYTF. In DNA form, the CDR3 reads TGTGCCAGCTCACAGGGGACAGGGGGACTCGCTAACTATGGCTACACCTTC.